Sequencing of this T cell receptor (beta chain) was carried out in a study of cytomegalovirus exposure and HLA in healthy donors. Looking at the study overall: Early released data comprised around 80 million unique TCRs from HLA-typed donors. Findings and limits, study-wide: The classifier reportedly diagnosed cytomegalovirus status with high specificity and sensitivity. Among TCR sequences, most were rare, though some public TCRs appeared in many donors. Presence/absence analyses treated sequencing depth as roughly uniform across donors.

The primer mix had 60 Vbeta and 13 Jbeta primers. The repertoire was sequenced with immunoSEQ multiplex PCR; TCRdb's copy has only in-frame clones and lacks some. The sample has more than 75,000 clones; about four fifths are singletons. Comments on this clone: The antigen is unknown.

Germline V gene data show CDR1 as SQVTM and CDR2 as ANQGSEA. This CDR3 region has 14 residues. V shed 5 bases, J shed 8 bases, and the junction held 9 bases outside the gene matches. Sequenced material: PBMCs. The source of this sequence is a woman aged 40 to 49 in good health and CMV-seropositive. This chain links TRBV29-1 with TRBJ2-1, with 10 bases fitting TRBD2. The CDR3 protein is CSVLRAGGPYEQFF. CDR3 nucleotides: TGCAGCGTTTTAAGAGCGGGAGGGCCTTATGAGCAGTTCTTC.